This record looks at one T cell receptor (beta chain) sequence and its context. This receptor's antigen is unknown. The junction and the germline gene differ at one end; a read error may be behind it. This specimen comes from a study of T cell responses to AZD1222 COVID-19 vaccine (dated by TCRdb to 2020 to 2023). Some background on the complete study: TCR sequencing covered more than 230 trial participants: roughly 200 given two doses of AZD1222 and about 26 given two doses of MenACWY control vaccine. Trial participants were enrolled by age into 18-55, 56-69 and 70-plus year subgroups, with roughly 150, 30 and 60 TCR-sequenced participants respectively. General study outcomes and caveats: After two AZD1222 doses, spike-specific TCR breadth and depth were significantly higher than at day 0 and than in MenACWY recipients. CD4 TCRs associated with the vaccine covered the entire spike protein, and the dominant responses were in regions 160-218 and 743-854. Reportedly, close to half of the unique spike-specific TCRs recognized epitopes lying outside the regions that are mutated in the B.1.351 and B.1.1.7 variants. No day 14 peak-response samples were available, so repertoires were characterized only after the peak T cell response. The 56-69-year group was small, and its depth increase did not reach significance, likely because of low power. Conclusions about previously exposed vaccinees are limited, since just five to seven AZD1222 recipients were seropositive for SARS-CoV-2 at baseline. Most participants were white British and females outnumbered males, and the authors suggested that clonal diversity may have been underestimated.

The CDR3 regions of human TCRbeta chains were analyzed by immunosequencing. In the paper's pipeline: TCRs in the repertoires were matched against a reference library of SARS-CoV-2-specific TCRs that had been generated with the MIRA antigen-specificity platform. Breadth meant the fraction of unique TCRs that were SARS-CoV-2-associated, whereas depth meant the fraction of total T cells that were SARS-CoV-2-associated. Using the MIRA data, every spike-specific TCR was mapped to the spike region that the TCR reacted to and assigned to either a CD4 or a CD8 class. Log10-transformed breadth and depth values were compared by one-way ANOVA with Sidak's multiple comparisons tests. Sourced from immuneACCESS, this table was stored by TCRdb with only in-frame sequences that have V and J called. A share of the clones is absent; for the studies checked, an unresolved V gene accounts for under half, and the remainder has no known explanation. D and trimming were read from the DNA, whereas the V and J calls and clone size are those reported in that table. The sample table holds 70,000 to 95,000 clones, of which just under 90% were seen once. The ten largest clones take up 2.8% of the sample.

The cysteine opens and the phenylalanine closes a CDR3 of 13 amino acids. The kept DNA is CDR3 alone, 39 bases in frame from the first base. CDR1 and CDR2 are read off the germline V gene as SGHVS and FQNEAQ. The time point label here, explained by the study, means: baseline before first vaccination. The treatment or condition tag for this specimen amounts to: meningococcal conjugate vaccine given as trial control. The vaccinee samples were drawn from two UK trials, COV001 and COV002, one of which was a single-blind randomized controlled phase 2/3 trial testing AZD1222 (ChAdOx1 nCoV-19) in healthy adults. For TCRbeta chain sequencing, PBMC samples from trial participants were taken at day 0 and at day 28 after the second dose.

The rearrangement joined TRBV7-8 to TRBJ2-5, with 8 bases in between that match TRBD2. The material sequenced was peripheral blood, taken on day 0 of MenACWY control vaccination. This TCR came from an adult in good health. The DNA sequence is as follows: TGTGCCAGCAGATTAGCGGGGCAAGAGACCCAGTACTTC. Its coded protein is CASRLAGQETQYF.